These 23 T cell receptor beta chains originate from one sample sequenced in a study of molecular identifiers for immune sequencing clone quantification. MiXCR was run by TCRdb on the PCR reads, yielding one entry per CDR3 protein. There are about 320,000 distinct CDR3 sequences in the sample; under 25% occur only once, and around 0.7% lies in the top ten. Sequenced material: naive CD8+ T cells from blood, with Jurkat cell RNA spiked in. Regarding subset: FACS-sorted CD8+CD4-CCR7+CD45RA+ naive T cells. These receptors originate from a human donor in good health. Some libraries in this study had Jurkat cell RNA spiked in.

Note on this clonotype: Possible read error: a much larger clone is one base away. The rearrangement links TRBV20-1 to TRBJ2-7; D call uncertain. CDR1 is DFQATT and CDR2 is SNEGSKA in the germline V gene (reference sequence). Trimming took off 1 base at V and 5 bases at J, with 12 bases between the two ends. This CDR3 is built from 13 residues. This CDR3 reads CSARGSALHEQYF. CDR3 in DNA: TGCAGTGCTAGAGGATCAGCACTCCACGAGCAGTACTTC.

This clonotype was seen more than once but under ten times. The junction and the germline gene differ at one end; a read error may be behind it. This chain connects TRBV20-1 to TRBJ2-1; TRBD1 agrees at 12 bases. CDR1 is DFQATT, CDR2 SNEGSKA, per germline (reference sequence). This CDR3 spans 15 amino acids. DNA of the CDR3: TGCAGTGCTACAACCCCCGGGACAGGGGGCCTTGAGCGGTTCTTC. This gives the protein CSATTPGTGGLERFF.

The V call is TRBV28, the J call TRBJ2-5; unclear D gene. Trimming took off 8 bases at V and 5 bases at J, with 9 bases between the two ends. This CDR3 spans 11 amino acids. From germline, CDR1 is MDHEN and CDR2 SYDVKM. CDR3 protein: CASRSAETQYF. The CDR3 coding sequence is TGTGCCAGCCGGTCGGCTGAGACCCAGTACTTC.

The chain recombines TRBV9 with TRBJ2-7; D is perhaps TRBD1 (6 bases). Looked up from germline, CDR1 is SGDLS and CDR2 is YYNGEE. This CDR3 is built from 14 residues. Trimming shortened V by 1 base and J by 2 bases, and 10 bases separated the two germline ends. The CDR3: CASSVRTAPYEQYF. CDR3 coding DNA: TGTGCCAGCAGCGTAAGGACAGCCCCCTACGAGCAGTACTTC.

This clonotype was observed many times. J is TRBJ1-2 and V is TRBV5-5; D gene ambiguous. CDR1 SGHKS and CDR2 YYEKEE come from the germline V gene (reference sequence). The CDR3 loop spans 15 amino acids. V was trimmed by 0 bases and J by 0 bases, leaving 9 bases between them. The CDR3 protein is CASSLAGQTNYGYTF. The DNA for the CDR3 is TGTGCCAGCAGCTTGGCCGGTCAGACTAACTATGGCTACACCTTC.

This clonotype was picked up a small number of times. This chain uses TRBV7-9 with TRBJ2-6; D uncertain. The CDR3 contains 13 residues. V lost 8 bases and J lost 2, with 7 bases in between. Germline V gene data show CDR1 as SEHNR and CDR2 as FQNEAQ (reference sequence). CDR3 nucleotide sequence: TGTGCCAGCTCAGGTCCTGGGGCCAACGTCCTGACTTTC. It specifies CASSGPGANVLTF.

About this clonotype: This sequence may be a read error, since a much larger clone differs from it by one base. V gene TRBV28 combines with J gene TRBJ2-7; the D gene is possibly TRBD1 (5 bases). The CDR3 is 15 amino acids. Germline V lookup: CDR1 MDHEN, CDR2 SYDVKM. The ends were cut back, 6 bases at V and 5 bases at J, with 20 bases in the middle. The CDR3 sequence is CASSPNGHFCDEQYF. The CDR3 DNA follows: TGTGCCAGCAGCCCTAATGGACATTTTTGCGACGAGCAGTACTTC.

This clonotype was found many times. The DNA of the CDR3 is TGTGCCAGCAGTCCATTCGGGGATCGCGAGGAGACCCAGTACTTC. Its translation is CASSPFGDREETQYF. V usage is TRBV28 and J usage is TRBJ2-5, with TRBD2 as a possible D gene (5 bases). Trimming pared 5 bases from V and 5 bases from J, leaving 18 bases between. CDR3 length: 15 amino acids. The V gene's germline CDR1 is MDHEN and CDR2 SYDVKM.

This clonotype was counted only a few times. The chain couples TRBV4-1 to TRBJ1-5, with no clear D. CDR1 is MGHRA and CDR2 is YSYEKL in the germline V gene. The CDR3 consists of 13 residues. V lost 0 bases and J lost 9, with 9 bases in between. The CDR3 DNA is TGCGCCAGCAGCCAAGACTGGGGTGGGCCCCAGCATTTT. As protein: CASSQDWGGPQHF.

This clonotype was observed at least ten times. The chain has TRBV9 and TRBJ2-2, with no clear D. CDR3 length equals 16 residues. Trimming took off 4 bases at V and 1 base at J, with 14 bases between the two ends. Looked up from germline, CDR1 is SGDLS and CDR2 is YYNGEE. CDR3 nucleotide sequence: TGTGCCAGCAGCTTAACGAAGACGGAGAACACCGGGGAGCTGTTTTTT. Amino acid sequence: CASSLTKTENTGELFF.

This clonotype has at least ten counts. This chain joins TRBV12-3 or TRBV12-4 and TRBJ2-7, with 7 bases that match TRBD2. The CDR3 is 14 residues long. V shed 1 base, J shed 0 bases, and the junction held 0 bases outside the gene matches. This CDR3 reads CASSLGGGSYEQYF. For the CDR3, the DNA is TGTGCCAGCAGTTTAGGCGGGGGCTCCTACGAGCAGTACTTC.

On this clonotype itself: At one end, the junction sequence differs from germline, possibly due to a read error. V is TRBV20-1 and J is TRBJ2-2; D may be TRBD1 (6 bases). The CDR3 length is 15 residues. Germline CDR1 and CDR2: DFQATT and SNEGSKA (reference sequence). The CDR3 is CSAWETDRNTGELYF. The CDR3 DNA sequence: TGCAGTGCTTGGGAAACTGACAGGAACACCGGGGAGCTGTATTTT.

V and J are TRBV7-9 and TRBJ2-7; 7 bases match TRBD2. This CDR3 spans 14 amino acids. Germline assignment: CDR1 SEHNR and CDR2 FQNEAQ (reference sequence). The V and J ends lost 5 bases and 2 bases, in that order; junction bases with no gene match: 6. This CDR3 is CASSQAGEAYEQYF. The DNA for the CDR3 is TGTGCCAGCAGCCAGGCGGGAGAGGCCTACGAGCAGTACTTC.

This rearrangement joins TRBV9 to TRBJ2-6, with 12 bases matching TRBD1. CDR1 SGDLS and CDR2 YYNGEE come from the germline V gene. The CDR3 covers 16 residues. With 7 bases clipped from V and 5 bases from J, the junction kept 7 bases outside the gene matches. In DNA, the CDR3 is TGTGCCAGCGGCGGGACAGGGGGCGATTGGGCCAACGTCCTGACTTTC. It specifies CASGGTGGDWANVLTF.

This clonotype occurred many times. The genes are TRBV4-1 and TRBJ2-7; 12 bases match TRBD2. The length of the CDR3 is 17 residues. Germline trimming cut 3 bases from V and 3 bases from J; bases unmatched to any gene: 9. Per the germline V gene, CDR1 is MGHRA and CDR2 is YSYEKL. CDR3 amino acids: CASSHEASGGAVYEQYF. DNA of the CDR3: TGCGCCAGCAGCCACGAGGCTAGCGGGGGGGCCGTCTACGAGCAGTACTTC.

This chain links TRBV19 with TRBJ1-5; possible D gene TRBD1, 6 bases. V lost 8 bases and J 0 bases, leaving 8 bases between the germline ends. Germline loops: CDR1 LNHDA, CDR2 SQIVND (reference sequence). This CDR3 has 13 amino acids. CDR3: CASGTISNQPQHF. For the CDR3, the DNA is TGTGCCAGTGGGACAATTAGCAATCAGCCCCAGCATTTT. Based on the CDR3 plus reference TRBV19 and TRBJ1-5, the full variable domain is DGGITQSPKYLFRKEGQNVTLSCEQNLNHDAMYWYRQDPGQGLRLIYYSQIVNDFQKGDIAEGYSVSREKKESFPLTVTSAQKNPTAFYLCASGTISNQPQHFGDGTRLSIL.

V and J are TRBV7-2 and TRBJ1-6; a weak D match, TRBD1 (6 bases). CDR3 length equals 15 residues. Germline lookup yields CDR1 SGHTA and CDR2 FQGNSA. V was clipped by 1 base and J by 9 bases, with 13 bases between them. DNA of the CDR3: TGTGCCAGCAGCTTAGAGGGAGGGGGTGGTTCACCCCTCCACTTT. This sequence encodes CASSLEGGGGSPLHF.

This clonotype was picked up many times. The chain carries TRBV7-6 and TRBJ2-5; 7 bases are shared with TRBD1. The length of the CDR3 is 15 residues. Germline lookup yields CDR1 SGHVS and CDR2 FNYEAQ. V shed 5 bases, J shed 1 base, and the junction held 7 bases outside the gene matches. CDR3 in amino acids: CASSHPDRAQETQYF. The DNA for the CDR3 is TGTGCCAGCAGCCACCCTGACAGGGCCCAAGAGACCCAGTACTTC.

Regarding this clonotype: Being one base from a much bigger clone, this may be a read error. The chain combines TRBV2 with TRBJ2-3; perhaps TRBD2 as D (5 bases). Germline lookup yields CDR1 SNHLY and CDR2 FYNNEI. V was trimmed by 6 bases and J by 1 base, leaving 14 bases between them. The CDR3 extends over 15 amino acids. The CDR3 is CASSAAERGTDTQYF. CDR3 coding DNA: TGTGCCAGCAGCGCGGCAGAGAGGGGCACAGATACGCAGTATTTT.

The chain carries TRBV11-2 and TRBJ2-3; 9 nucleotides agree with TRBD2. The germline V gene has CDR1 SGHAT and CDR2 FQNNGV. V trimming: 1 base; J trimming: 2 bases; junction bases outside the gene matches: 4. This CDR3 region has 16 residues. The CDR3 reads CASSLVAGANTDTQYF. Here the CDR3 DNA reads TGTGCCAGCAGCTTAGTAGCGGGGGCCAACACAGATACGCAGTATTTT.

This clonotype was recorded a few times. This rearrangement joins TRBV4-1 to TRBJ1-1, with 7 bases that match TRBD1. Germline loops: CDR1 MGHRA, CDR2 YSYEKL. The CDR3 loop spans 14 amino acids. Germline trimming cut 6 bases from V and 5 bases from J; bases unmatched to any gene: 9. The CDR3 loop is CASSYRGSGTEAFF. The CDR3 DNA sequence: TGCGCCAGCAGTTACAGGGGTAGTGGAACTGAAGCTTTCTTT.

Ten or more counts support this clonotype. The rearrangement uses TRBV28 and TRBJ1-5; D gene unclear. In germline, CDR1 is MDHEN, CDR2 SYDVKM. Trimming removed 7 bases from V and 3 bases from J, with 13 bases in between. The CDR3 is made up of 14 amino acids. As DNA, the CDR3 is TGTGCCAGCATCCCCCCCCGGTCCAATCAGCCCCAGCATTTT. It is translated as CASIPPRSNQPQHF.

As regards this clonotype: A read error may account for a junction end that differs from germline. The J gene is TRBJ2-6, the V gene TRBV6-5, with D perhaps TRBD1 (6 bases). Germline V lookup: CDR1 MNHEY, CDR2 SVGAGI. The CDR3 has 22 residues. This CDR3 reads CASSYSGDTTFFRGSGANALTF. DNA for the CDR3: TGTGCCAGCAGTTACTCTGGGGACACAACATTTTTCCGGGGCTCTGGGGCCAACGCCCTGACTTTC.